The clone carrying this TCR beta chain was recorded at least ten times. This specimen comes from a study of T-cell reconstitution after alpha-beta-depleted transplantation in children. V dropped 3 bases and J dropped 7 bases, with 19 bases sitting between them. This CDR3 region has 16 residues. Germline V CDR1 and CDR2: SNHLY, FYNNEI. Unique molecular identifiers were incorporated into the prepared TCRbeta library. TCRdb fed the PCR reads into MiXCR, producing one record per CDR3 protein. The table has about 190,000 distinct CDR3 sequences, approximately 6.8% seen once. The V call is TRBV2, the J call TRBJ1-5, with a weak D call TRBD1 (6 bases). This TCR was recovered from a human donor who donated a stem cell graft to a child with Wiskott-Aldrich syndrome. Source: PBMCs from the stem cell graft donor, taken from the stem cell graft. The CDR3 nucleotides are TGTGCCAGCAGTGACATGGCAGGGGACCGTCGGCAGCCCCAGCATTTT. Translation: CASSDMAGDRRQPQHF.